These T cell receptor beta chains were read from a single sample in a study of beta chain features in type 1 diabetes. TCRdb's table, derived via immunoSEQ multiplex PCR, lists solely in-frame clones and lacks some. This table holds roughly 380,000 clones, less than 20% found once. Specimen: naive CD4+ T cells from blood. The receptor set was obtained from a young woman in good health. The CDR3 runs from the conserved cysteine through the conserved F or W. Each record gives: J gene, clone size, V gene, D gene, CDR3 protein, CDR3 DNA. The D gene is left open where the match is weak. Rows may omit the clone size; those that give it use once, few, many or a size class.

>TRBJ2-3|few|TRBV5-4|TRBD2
CASSSGTSASTDTQYF
TGTGCCAGCAGCTCCGGGACTAGCGCCAGCACAGATACGCAGTATTTT
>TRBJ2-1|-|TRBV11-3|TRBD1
CASSPDRGEYNEQFF
TGTGCCAGCAGCCCGGACAGGGGGGAATACAATGAGCAGTTCTTC
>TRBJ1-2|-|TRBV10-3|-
CAIRTEANYGYTF
TGTGCCATCAGGACAGAAGCTAACTATGGCTACACCTTC
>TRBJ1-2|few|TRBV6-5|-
CASRGSEGLYGYTF
TGTGCCAGCAGGGGGTCGGAGGGGCTTTATGGCTACACCTTC
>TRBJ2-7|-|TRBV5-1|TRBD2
CASSPGGGVHEQYF
TGCGCCAGCAGCCCGGGAGGAGGGGTCCACGAGCAGTACTTC
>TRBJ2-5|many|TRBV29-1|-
CSVDRQQETQYF
TGCAGCGTTGACAGGCAGCAAGAGACCCAGTACTTC
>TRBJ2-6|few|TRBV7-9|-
CASSKETDSGANVLTF
TGTGCCAGCAGCAAGGAGACTGACTCTGGGGCCAACGTCCTGACTTTC
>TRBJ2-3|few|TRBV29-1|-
CSASSIGDTQYF
TGCAGCGCCTCTTCTATCGGGGATACGCAGTATTTT
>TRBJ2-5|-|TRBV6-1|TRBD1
CASSEVPYRGRVGETQYF
TGTGCCAGCAGTGAAGTGCCATACAGGGGGAGAGTCGGAGAGACCCAGTACTTC
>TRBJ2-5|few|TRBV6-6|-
CASSYGSETQYF
TGTGCCAGCAGTTACGGGAGTGAGACCCAGTACTTC
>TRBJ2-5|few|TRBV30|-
CAWRRGAQYGTQYF
TGTGCCTGGAGACGGGGGGCCCAGTATGGGACCCAGTACTTC
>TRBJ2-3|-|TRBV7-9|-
CASSLVLGAFSTDTQYF
TGTGCCAGCAGCTTAGTTTTGGGAGCGTTCAGCACAGATACGCAGTATTTT
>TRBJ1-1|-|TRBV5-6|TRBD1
CASSLGQGRSEAFF
TGTGCCAGCAGCTTGGGACAGGGAAGGTCTGAAGCTTTCTTT
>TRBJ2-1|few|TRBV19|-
CASSIGAGNNEQFF
TGTGCCAGTAGTATAGGCGCGGGAAATAATGAGCAGTTCTTC
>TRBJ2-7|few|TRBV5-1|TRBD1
CASSLGGHEQYF
TGCGCCAGCAGCTTAGGGGGCCACGAGCAGTACTTC
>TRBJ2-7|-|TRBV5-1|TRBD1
CASSQAGTAYEQYF
TGCGCCAGCAGCCAGGCAGGGACAGCTTACGAGCAGTACTTC
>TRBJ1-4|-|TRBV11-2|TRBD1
CASSSQGGEKLFF
TGTGCCAGCAGCTCACAGGGGGGTGAAAAACTGTTTTTT
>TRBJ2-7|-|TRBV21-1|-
CASSKCMRELWYEQYF
TGTGCCAGCAGCAAATGTATGCGGGAGCTGTGGTACGAGCAGTACTTC
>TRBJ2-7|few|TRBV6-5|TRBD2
CASSWGLARAYEQYF
TGTGCCAGCAGTTGGGGACTAGCCCGAGCGTACGAGCAGTACTTC
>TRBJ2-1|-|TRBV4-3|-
CASSQGTESYNEQFF
TGCGCCAGCAGCCAAGGGACAGAATCTTACAATGAGCAGTTCTTC
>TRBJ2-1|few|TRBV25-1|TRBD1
CASRDREPNEQFF
TGTGCCAGCCGGGACAGGGAGCCCAATGAGCAGTTCTTC
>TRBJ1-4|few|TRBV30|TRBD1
CAWSAGQGREKLFF
TGTGCCTGGAGTGCAGGACAGGGTCGAGAAAAACTGTTTTTT
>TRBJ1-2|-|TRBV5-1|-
CASSLVQGSDYGYTF
TGCGCCAGCAGCTTGGTTCAGGGGTCCGACTATGGCTACACCTTC
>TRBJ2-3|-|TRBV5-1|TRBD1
CASSSGQLSTDTQYF
TGCGCCAGCAGCTCGGGACAGCTCTCCACAGATACGCAGTATTTT
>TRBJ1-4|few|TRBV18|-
CASSPRYTDEKLFF
TGTGCCAGCTCACCACGATATACAGATGAAAAACTGTTTTTT
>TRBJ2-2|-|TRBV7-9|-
CASSLPRGTGELFF
TGTGCCAGCAGCTTACCTCGAGGCACCGGGGAGCTGTTTTTT
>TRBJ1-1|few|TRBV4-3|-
CASSQVRAGETEAFF
TGCGCCAGCAGCCAGGTTAGGGCAGGGGAAACTGAAGCTTTCTTT
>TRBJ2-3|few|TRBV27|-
CASSFLAVSTDTQYF
TGTGCCAGCAGTTTCCTAGCCGTTAGCACAGATACGCAGTATTTT
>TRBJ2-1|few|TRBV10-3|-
CAISGLGLLSEQFF
TGTGCCATCAGTGGCCTGGGACTTCTTAGTGAGCAGTTCTTC
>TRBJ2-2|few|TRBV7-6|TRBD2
CASIRTSGNTGELFF
TGTGCCAGCATTAGGACTAGCGGGAACACCGGGGAGCTGTTTTTT